The present T cell receptor (beta chain) was sequenced within a study of T cell repertoires in cytomegalovirus infection. TCRdb re-called the reads through MiXCR, storing one row per CDR3 protein. The sample has around 190,000 distinct CDR3 sequences, over 13% seen once; the top ten hold over 20%. The CDR3 covers 15 residues. V lost 0 bases, J lost 6 bases, and 5 bases stayed unmatched. Germline values: CDR1 LGHNA, CDR2 YSLEER. The origin of this receptor is a human donor in good health (CMV status not recorded). Some clones in this sample may be carry-over from other donors' samples. The V and J genes are TRBV4-3 and TRBJ2-7; the match to TRBD2 covers 10 bases. What was sequenced was PBMCs. CDR3 amino acids: CASSQDSTSGTEQYF. The CDR3 nucleotides read TGCGCCAGCAGCCAAGACTCTACTAGCGGGACCGAGCAGTACTTC.